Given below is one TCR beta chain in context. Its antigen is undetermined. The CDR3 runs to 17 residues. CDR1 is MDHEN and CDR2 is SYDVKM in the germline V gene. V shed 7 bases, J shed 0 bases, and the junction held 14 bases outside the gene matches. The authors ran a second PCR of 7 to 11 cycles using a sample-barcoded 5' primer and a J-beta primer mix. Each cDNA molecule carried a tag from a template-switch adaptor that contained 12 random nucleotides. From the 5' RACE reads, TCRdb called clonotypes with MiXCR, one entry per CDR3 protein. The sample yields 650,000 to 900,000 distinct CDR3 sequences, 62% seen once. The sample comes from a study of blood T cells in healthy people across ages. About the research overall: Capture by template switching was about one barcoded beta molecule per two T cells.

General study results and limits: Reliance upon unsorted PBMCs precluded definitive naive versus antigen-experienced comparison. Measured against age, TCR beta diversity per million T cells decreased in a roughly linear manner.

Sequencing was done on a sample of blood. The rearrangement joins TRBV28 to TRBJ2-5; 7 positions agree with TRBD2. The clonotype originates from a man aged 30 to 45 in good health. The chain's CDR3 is CASKDGTGTNNQETQYF. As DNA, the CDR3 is TGTGCCAGCAAAGATGGAACCGGGACTAACAACCAAGAGACCCAGTACTTC.